This T cell receptor beta chain was sequenced in a study of cytomegalovirus exposure and HLA in healthy donors (dated by TCRdb to 2017 to 2019). For the study in its entirety: In an earlier analysis of 587 of the donors, 250 to 350 Gb of sequence data and 100 million or so unique TCR beta sequences from roughly 200 million T cells were reported. Several DR-DQ haplotypes were treated as single units for association and clustering because of strong linkage in the cohort. Alongside the repertoire data, information on donor age, sex, ethnicity and CMV serostatus was compiled. Genome-wide SNP genotypes for about 60% of the 666 donors were used in a later genetic analysis, which treated that subset as a discovery cohort. The later analysis used no new phenotypic data to find candidate immune exposures, relying instead on TCR beta sequences and their occurrence across donors. Every repertoire in the discovery cohort had been generated on one and the same sequencing platform. The study was designed to test whether signatures of past pathogen exposure could be identified by cataloging public T cell receptors. An earlier analysis of 587 of the donors used high-throughput TCR beta sequencing to judge whether each TCR beta V gene segment behaved as functional or pseudogenic. Across 300 to 500 genotyped donors of the cohort, an average of approximately 220,000 unique TCR beta nucleotide sequences per donor were sequenced, and approximately 17% of those sequences were non-productive. To study patterns of TCR occurrence, a later analysis re-analyzed previously published TCR beta repertoires from 700 or so donors and added high-resolution HLA genotyping. The number of donors typed differed by locus, with about 629-630 for A, B, C, DRB1 and DQB1, approximately 500 for DQA1, nearly 610 for DPA1, and approximately 470 for DPB1. HLA typing included class I and class II loci at four-digit resolution. The study used immunosequencing to profile the T cell repertoires of hundreds of subjects and linked those repertoires to cytomegalovirus serostatus. A separate validation cohort of 100 to 150 different subjects was used in addition to the 666-subject first cohort. Approximately 300 gigabases of sequencing data and approximately 91 million unique TCR sequences made up an early release that covered approximately 620 HLA-typed donors. Among the roughly 430 genotyped donors, under 90% belonged to the genetic ancestry cluster associated with self-reported Caucasian donors. The study combined high-throughput TCR immunosequencing, statistical association of individual TCRs with disease status, and machine learning to predict cytomegalovirus infection status. Study-wide findings and limitations: The authors suggested that the approach could potentially be generalized to other disease states and immunological phenotypes. Only TCR beta chains were sequenced in this cohort, and the absence of alpha or paired-chain data limited detectable features. A later analysis reported that several top co-occurrence clusters appeared linked to parvovirus B19, influenza, CMV and Epstein-Barr virus. A further reported finding was that TCR beta sequences accurately predicted the HLA-A and HLA-B alleles for most subjects in the first cohort. Because HLA typing was missing for some donors at each locus, association tests included only the typed subset. A later analysis found that most CMV-associated TCR beta chains appeared HLA-restricted, with HLA associations seemingly driven largely by CMV exposure. Because the 87-base-pair reads could not distinguish some IMGT-functional V segments, including TRBV6-2 and TRBV6-3, those segments were excluded. In a later analysis, around 17,000 TCR beta sequences were associated with specific HLA alleles at a false discovery rate of 0.05. In a later genetic analysis, a missense DCLRE1C variant was associated with V-gene and J-gene trimming of TCR beta chains, and the association was replicated in an independent cohort. Because counts were too low, more than 15 rarely observed V segments, including chromosome 9 orphons, were left out of the earlier analysis of approximately 580 of the donors. The study gave a list of 150 to 200 TCR beta chains associated with cytomegalovirus. When HLA alleles, especially DR and DQ, strongly co-occurred, TCR associations were difficult to assign to individual alleles. The classifier was reported to diagnose cytomegalovirus status with high specificity and sensitivity in both the original cohort and the validation cohort. Sequencing depth was assumed to be roughly uniform across donors in the presence/absence analyses, though that assumption may not hold. A cluster of highly shared sequence variants was judged likely to be a technical artifact of the sequencing pipeline. Broadly in line with IMGT annotations, most TCR beta V segments showed up in productive rearrangements about 90% or about 30% of the time in an earlier analysis of about 500 of the donors. While some public TCRs were present in many individuals, most TCR sequences turned up only very rarely across donors. A later analysis found that HLA-associated TCR beta chains were more clonally expanded and had lower generation probabilities than equally common non-associated chains. In vitro tests confirmed that a few of the cytomegalovirus-associated TCR beta chains recognize cytomegalovirus antigens. According to a later genetic analysis, donors in an Asian-associated ancestry cluster had fewer N-insertions in productive TCRs than the roughly 670-donor mean. For the cohort, immune exposure information was limited to CMV serostatus. Correlated functional status among segregating V segments might reflect linkage disequilibrium, but an unknown experimental factor could not be ruled out. In a later analysis, the rate of TCR association differed among HLA loci, with DRB1 alleles having the most associated TCRs and HLA-C alleles having the fewest.

A word on this clone: Its recognized antigen is unknown. There are no base qualities to consult, and no much larger clone falls within one base.

Germline trimming: 5 bases from V, 2 bases from J; junction bases outside gene matches: 6. CDR1 and CDR2 were assigned from the germline V gene (reference sequence) as SGHKS and YYEKEE. The CDR3 sequence holds 14 residues, the cysteine and phenylalanine included. Here the CDR3 DNA is all that survives: 42 bases in frame from base 1. The library was built by means of the immunoSEQ multiplex PCR assay. For the multiplex PCR, a mixture combining 60 forward primers for TCR Vbeta segments and 13 reverse primers for TCR Jbeta segments was used. The CDR3 region of rearranged TCR beta genes was amplified from genomic DNA by a multiplex PCR assay. The Illumina HiSeq System was used to sequence the amplified TCR beta libraries as 87-base-pair reads. In the source study's methods: In a later analysis, around 80 million unique TCR beta chains were counted across the 650 to 750 repertoires, and around 11 million of these chains were shared by at least two donors. Raw reads were error-corrected and collapsed into unique sequences by a nearest-neighbor algorithm in which closely related sequences were merged to remove PCR and sequencing errors. CDR3 sequences were aligned to IMGT reference sequences to assign V, D and J gene segments. Each retained sequence needed at least a six-nucleotide match to both a V gene segment and a J gene segment. A rearrangement was called productive if the CDR3 had no stop codons and remained in frame with V and J, and every other rearrangement was called non-productive. Following IMGT convention, CDR3 was defined as the stretch from the second conserved V-encoded cysteine to the conserved J-encoded phenylalanine. In an earlier analysis of just under 600 of the donors, sequences lacking an unambiguous match to a single V gene segment were excluded. An earlier analysis of several hundred of the donors called V segments functional above 56.7% productive rearrangements and segregating when the between-donor standard deviation exceeded 5%. A statistical classification framework was developed to diagnose cytomegalovirus status using the catalog of TCR beta chain sequences. A later analysis assigned V and J genes by comparing TCR nucleotide sequences with IMGT/GENE-DB human TR gene sequences. The TCRdist pipeline was used in a later analysis to assign CDR3 sequences and most-parsimonious VDJ recombination scenarios. In a later analysis, every TCR beta chain was defined by the combination of its CDR3 amino acid sequence and its V-gene family, and reads without a unique V-gene family were dropped. In a later analysis, 450 to 600 highly shared, low-generation-probability nucleotide sequences were removed to address suspected cross-contamination and a sequencing artifact. A later analysis calculated a clonal expansion index for each public chain from normalized within-repertoire ranks of inferred template counts. In a later analysis, generation probabilities were computed with a VDJ recombination model fitted to out-of-frame rearrangements, and the resulting probabilities were checked against IGoR. In a later analysis, TCR-TCR, TCR-HLA and TCR-CMV co-occurrence was scored with hypergeometric tests, and a repertoire-size bias correction was applied to TCR pairs. False discovery rates were estimated in a later analysis by permuting HLA or CMV assignments 20 times. In a later analysis, co-occurring TCRs were grouped using DBSCAN, and TCRdist sequence similarity was added for clustering within HLA-allele-positive subsets. Repertoires with fewer than 30,000 or more than 120,000 public chains, plus five repertoires with anomalous nucleotide sharing, were excluded from co-occurrence clustering. This is the immuneACCESS table as TCRdb keeps it, with only in-frame sequences that have V and J called. A part of the clones is gone; compared with another copy, unresolved V genes explain less than half, and the rest is unexplained. V and J calls plus clone size are reproduced from that table; the DNA served to infer D and trimming. The sample profile shows under 150,000 clones; 75% to 80% of them were found once. The ten top clones hold approximately 5.6% of the sample.

The cohort was made up of about 670 healthy bone marrow donors. All cohort members were sampled while nominally healthy, although unrecorded immune exposures were likely present. The donor tested CMV seropositive and was one of the 289 seropositive cohort members. A peripheral blood sample was provided by each donor, and peripheral blood mononuclear cells were used for TCR beta sequencing. Genomic DNA extraction from the blood cell samples was performed with the Qiagen DNeasy Blood Extraction Kit. The rearranged chain carries TRBV5-5 and TRBJ2-5; 7 middle bases align to TRBD2. The TCR was taken from a woman in her thirties or forties in good health and CMV-seropositive. Sequenced material: PBMCs. The CDR3 protein sequence reads: CASSHTGRQETQYF. The DNA is TGTGCCAGCAGTCACACCGGGAGGCAAGAGACCCAGTACTTC. With the rest looked up from the reference TRBV5-5 and TRBJ2-5 genes rather than sequenced, the full variable domain is DAGVTQSPTHLIKTRGQQVTLRCSPISGHKSVSWYQQVLGQGPQFIFQYYEKEERGRGNFPDRFSARQFPNYSSELNVNALLLGDSALYLCASSHTGRQETQYFGPGTRLLVL.